These T cell receptor beta chains were read from a single sample in a study of blood T cell repertoires in COVID-19. Method: immunoSEQ multiplex PCR; TCRdb's copy keeps in-frame clones and lacks some. The sample carries around 230,000 clones, 75% to 90% recorded once. The sample consisted of peripheral blood. The source is a woman aged 70 to 79 with active or convalescent COVID-19. CDR3s include the opening cysteine and the closing phenylalanine or tryptophan. A D gene is named only where the DNA matches it firmly. The size entry is marked missing in some rows and otherwise reads once, few, many or a size class.

v_gene	d_gene	abundance	j_gene	len	CDR3aa	CDR3nt
TRBV4-1	TRBD1	few	TRBJ1-6	15	CASSLGQGAASPLHF	TGCGCCAGCAGCCTAGGACAGGGGGCGGCGTCACCCCTCCACTTT
TRBV19	TRBD2	.	TRBJ2-3	17	CASSIGASGGARDTQYF	TGTGCCAGTAGTATAGGGGCTAGCGGGGGGGCCAGGGATACGCAGTATTTT
TRBV7-9	.	.	TRBJ1-3	14	CASSLGVPSNTIYF	TGTGCCAGCAGCTTAGGAGTCCCCTCAAACACCATATATTTT
TRBV3-1/TRBV3-2	.	.	TRBJ2-2	14	CASSQQGPAGELFF	TGTGCCAGCAGCCAACAGGGGCCCGCCGGGGAGCTGTTTTTT
TRBV9	.	.	TRBJ1-4	12	CASSRDGEKLFF	TGTGCCAGCAGCCGGGATGGCGAAAAACTGTTTTTT
TRBV27	TRBD1	.	TRBJ1-2	13	CASSSQGAYGYTF	TGTGCCAGCAGTTCACAGGGGGCATATGGCTACACCTTC
TRBV19	TRBD1	.	TRBJ2-1	14	CASSGNRDSNEQFF	TGTGCCAGTAGTGGCAACCGGGACAGCAATGAGCAGTTCTTC
TRBV10-3	.	.	TRBJ2-3	14	CAISTGSRGDTQYF	TGTGCCATCAGTACAGGGTCCCGCGGAGATACGCAGTATTTT
TRBV12-3/TRBV12-4	.	.	TRBJ1-4	13	CASSRQENEKLFF	TGTGCCAGCAGCCGACAGGAGAATGAAAAACTGTTTTTT
TRBV9	TRBD2	.	TRBJ2-1	17	CASSTRLAGVLGNEQFF	TGTGCCAGCAGCACACGACTAGCGGGGGTTCTTGGGAATGAGCAGTTCTTC
TRBV5-1	.	.	TRBJ1-1	15	CASSPNLIGNTEAFF	TGCGCCAGCAGCCCGAACTTAATCGGGAACACTGAAGCTTTCTTT
TRBV3-1/TRBV3-2	.	many	TRBJ2-7	15	CASSQGADYSYEQYF	TGTGCCAGCAGCCAAGGGGCAGACTACTCCTACGAGCAGTACTTC
TRBV5-3	.	.	TRBJ2-1	16	CARRESWIPVYNEQFF	TGTGCCAGAAGGGAGAGCTGGATCCCGGTATACAATGAGCAGTTCTTC
TRBV7-2	TRBD1	.	TRBJ1-5	18	CASSLRPGTGYSNQPQHF	TGTGCCAGCAGCTTACGTCCCGGGACAGGGTATAGCAATCAGCCCCAGCATTTT
TRBV7-2	.	.	TRBJ2-1	13	CASSLGRYNEQFF	TGTGCCAGCAGCTTAGGTCGGTACAATGAGCAGTTCTTC
TRBV19	.	.	TRBJ1-1	15	CASSILGSSGTEAFF	TGTGCCAGTAGTATCCTTGGGTCCTCCGGGACTGAAGCTTTCTTT
TRBV3-1/TRBV3-2	.	.	TRBJ2-7	14	CASSQEGAGVEQYF	TGTGCCAGCAGCCAAGAGGGGGCTGGCGTTGAGCAGTACTTC
TRBV30	TRBD1	.	TRBJ1-6	15	CAWSGGTGLNSPLHF	TGTGCCTGGAGTGGAGGGACAGGGCTTAATTCACCCCTCCACTTT
TRBV6-1	.	.	TRBJ2-5	12	CASSDRAQTQYF	TGTGCCAGCAGTGACAGGGCTCAGACCCAGTACTTC
TRBV2	.	.	TRBJ1-5	16	CASSERGYGSNQPQHF	TGTGCCAGCAGTGAAAGGGGGTATGGTAGCAATCAGCCCCAGCATTTT
TRBV5-1	.	.	TRBJ1-2	15	CASSPGQAEHDGYTF	TGCGCCAGCAGCCCAGGACAAGCCGAACATGATGGCTACACCTTC
TRBV5-1	.	.	TRBJ2-5	16	CASNQGGAGSGETQYF	TGCGCCAGCAACCAGGGTGGTGCAGGGTCGGGAGAGACCCAGTACTTC
TRBV6-5	TRBD1	.	TRBJ1-5	13	CASRRTGDQPQHF	TGTGCCAGCAGGAGGACAGGAGATCAGCCCCAGCATTTT
TRBV3-1/TRBV3-2	TRBD1	once	TRBJ2-5	14	CASSLLGQQETQYF	TGTGCCAGCAGCCTACTGGGACAGCAAGAGACCCAGTACTTC
TRBV5-1	TRBD1	.	TRBJ2-2	16	CASSADRGPNTGELFF	TGCGCCAGCAGCGCGGACAGGGGGCCGAACACCGGGGAGCTGTTTTTT
TRBV18	TRBD1	.	TRBJ1-5	14	CASSPDRVGQPQHF	TGTGCCAGCTCACCAGACAGGGTAGGCCAGCCCCAGCATTTT